The subject of this entry is one T cell receptor beta chain. Antigen unknown. Baseline was the first blood sampling point, followed by cycle 4 day 1 and cycle 7 day 1. The entry originates in a study of OX40 agonist ivuxolimab in advanced cancers. Study as a whole: Ivuxolimab is an agonistic anti-OX40 (CD134) antibody, and patients were treated with it. Patients enrolled in dose escalation were diagnosed with hepatocellular carcinoma, melanoma, renal cell or head and neck cancer. Points from the study as a whole: At doses 0.1 to 3.0 mg/kg, CD4+ and CD8+ clones expanded.

CDR1 is MNHEY, CDR2 SMNVEV, per germline (reference sequence). The V end was cut by 7 bases, the J end by 5 bases, with 12 bases between. CDR3 length: 13 residues. Assay: immunoSEQ multiplex PCR; the TCRdb copy retains only in-frame clones and omits some. The sample contains fewer than 35,000 clones, 60% to 75% of which appear only once. This clonotype was obtained from an adult with an advanced solid tumor such as melanoma, head and neck, liver or kidney cancer. The rearrangement links TRBV27 to TRBJ2-4, with D tentatively TRBD2 (5 bases). Sequences were derived from CD4+ or CD8+ T cells sorted from blood, sampled in a trial of the OX40 agonist ivuxolimab. CDR3 region: CASTASGENIQYF. The CDR3, as DNA: TGTGCCAGCACCGCATCCGGGGAAAACATTCAGTACTTC.